Listed below are T cell receptor beta chains from one sample, sequenced in a study of blood T cell repertoires in COVID-19. Profiled with immunoSEQ multiplex PCR; TCRdb holds only in-frame clones, not every one. The sample contains 300,000 or so clones, 70% to 90% of which appear only once. Specimen: peripheral blood. The source of these receptors is a middle-aged woman with acute or convalescent COVID-19. Both conserved end residues are part of each CDR3. The order of the fields is V gene, J gene, clone size, D gene, CDR3 protein, CDR3 DNA. The D gene is left open where the match is weak. Expanded clones get a size class; other rows say once, few or many, or leave the size out.

>TRBV12-5|TRBJ2-5|.|TRBD1
CASGLGRDRAQETQYF
TGTGCTAGTGGTTTGGGCCGGGACAGGGCCCAAGAGACCCAGTACTTC
>TRBV10-3|TRBJ2-2|once|TRBD1
CAISAGTGNTGELFF
TGTGCCATCAGTGCCGGGACAGGGAACACCGGGGAGCTGTTTTTT
>TRBV5-5|TRBJ2-2|.|.
CASSPEEGAVGTGELFF
TGTGCCAGCAGCCCGGAAGAGGGAGCGGTGGGCACCGGGGAGCTGTTTTTT
>TRBV19|TRBJ1-4|.|.
CASIPGRRGGEKLFF
TGTGCCAGTATCCCTGGACGAAGAGGGGGTGAAAAACTGTTTTTT
>TRBV4-2|TRBJ1-2|few|.
CASSQDWNLGSGYTF
TGTGCCAGCAGCCAAGATTGGAACTTGGGCTCCGGCTACACCTTC
>TRBV3-1/TRBV3-2|TRBJ1-6|once|.
CASSPAFSSGRGSPLHF
TGTGCCAGCAGCCCGGCCTTCTCGTCGGGGAGAGGTTCACCCCTCCACTTT
>TRBV5-6|TRBJ1-2|.|TRBD1
CASSLGTGANGYTF
TGTGCCAGCAGCTTGGGGACAGGGGCTAATGGCTACACCTTC
>TRBV5-4|TRBJ1-1|.|TRBD1
CASSAGQGITEAFF
TGTGCCAGCAGCGCGGGACAGGGGATCACTGAAGCTTTCTTT
>TRBV7-8|TRBJ1-2|.|.
CASSSKGHPTTPNTF
TGTGCCAGCAGCTCAAAGGGACACCCAACCACTCCCAACACCTTC
>TRBV6-5|TRBJ1-1|.|.
CATGRLDTEAFF
TGTGCCACGGGGAGATTGGACACTGAAGCTTTCTTT
>TRBV5-1|TRBJ1-2|.|TRBD1
CASSPGTGGSSDYGYTF
TGCGCCAGCAGCCCCGGGACAGGGGGATCTAGCGACTATGGCTACACCTTC
>TRBV4-1|TRBJ2-4|.|.
CASSQARGGDLAKNIQYF
TGCGCCAGCAGCCAAGCGAGGGGGGGGGACTTAGCCAAAAACATTCAGTACTTC
>TRBV6-5|TRBJ2-3|.|TRBD2
CASSPRSGATDTQYF
TGTGCCAGCAGTCCACGTAGCGGGGCCACAGATACGCAGTATTTT
>TRBV11-2|TRBJ2-3|.|.
CASSPRDNSSTDTQYF
TGTGCCAGCAGCCCGAGGGACAACTCAAGCACAGATACGCAGTATTTT
>TRBV9|TRBJ2-2|.|TRBD2
CASSARTSGGANTGELFF
TGTGCCAGCAGCGCCCGGACTAGCGGGGGGGCGAACACCGGGGAGCTGTTTTTT
>TRBV5-3|TRBJ1-1|.|.
CARRRGKAEAFF
TGTGCCAGAAGGCGGGGTAAGGCTGAAGCTTTCTTT
>TRBV30|TRBJ1-5|.|TRBD1
CAWSTPGGQGGQPQHF
TGTGCCTGGAGCACGCCCGGGGGACAGGGAGGTCAGCCCCAGCATTTT
>TRBV6-5|TRBJ2-2|once|TRBD2
CASRRGENTGELFF
TGTGCCAGCAGACGGGGGGAGAACACCGGGGAGCTGTTTTTT
>TRBV10-1|TRBJ1-6|.|.
CASSESNEGSPLHF
TGCGCCAGCAGTGAGTCGAATGAGGGTTCACCCCTCCACTTT
>TRBV10-3|TRBJ2-3|once|TRBD2
CAISIGLAGAGGTQYF
TGTGCCATCAGTATCGGACTAGCGGGGGCGGGGGGTACGCAGTATTTT
>TRBV12-3/TRBV12-4|TRBJ1-1|.|.
CASSLMQGTEAFF
TGTGCCAGCAGTTTAATGCAGGGCACTGAAGCTTTCTTT
>TRBV7-9|TRBJ1-3|once|.
CASSLYRGPSGNTIYF
TGTGCCAGCAGCCTATACCGGGGTCCCTCTGGAAACACCATATATTTT